Shown below are 11 T cell receptor beta chains from a single sample sequenced in a study of T cell responses to AZD1222 COVID-19 vaccine. Here immunoSEQ multiplex PCR was the method, and the copy in TCRdb shows in-frame clones only, minus some. The sample includes roughly 120,000 clones, more than 75% of them seen just once. The sequenced sample was peripheral blood, obtained on day 0 of AZD1222 vaccination. These receptors all stem from an adult in good health.

This clone appeared once. The chain uses TRBV6-2 or TRBV6-3 and TRBJ1-5; D is unresolved. CDR3 length: 12 residues. Trimming shortened V by 0 bases and J by 5 bases, and 2 bases separated the two germline ends. CDR1 MNHEY and CDR2 SVGEGT come from the germline V gene. CDR3 DNA sequence: TGTGCCAGCAGTTACTCCTATCAGCCCCAGCATTTT. It codes for CASSYSYQPQHF.

This chain joins TRBV6-5 and TRBJ1-5; possibly TRBD1 for D (5 bases). CDR1 MNHEY and CDR2 SVGAGI come from the germline V gene. The V gene lost 0 bases and the J gene lost 7 bases, with 10 bases spanning the gap. The CDR3 is made up of 14 amino acids. CDR3 in DNA: TGTGCCAGCAGTTACTCGGGGGGAGAGCAGCCCCAGCATTTT. Residues: CASSYSGGEQPQHF.

The rearrangement joins TRBV24-1 to TRBJ1-5, with 8 bases matching TRBD1. Germline CDR1 reads KGHDR; CDR2 reads SFDVKD. V was clipped by 5 bases and J by 3 bases; unmatched bases: 8. This CDR3 region has 16 residues. CDR3 protein: CATSVAKTGDNQPQHF. The CDR3 DNA sequence: TGTGCCACCAGTGTCGCGAAGACAGGGGACAATCAGCCCCAGCATTTT.

The V and J genes are TRBV28 and TRBJ1-5; 10 bases are a match to TRBD1. The CDR3 loop spans 15 amino acids. J gave up 3 bases and V 2 bases, and 1 base lay outside the gene matches. The germline V gene encodes CDR1 MDHEN and CDR2 SYDVKM. CDR3 in DNA: TGTGCCAGCAGTTTACGACAGGGGGCCAATCAGCCCCAGCATTTT. It translates to CASSLRQGANQPQHF.

The chain recombines TRBV4-1 with TRBJ1-4; 10 nucleotides align to TRBD1. After removal of 4 bases from V and 8 bases from J, the junction contained 10 bases not matched to a gene. The CDR3 consists of 16 residues. Germline values: CDR1 MGHRA, CDR2 YSYEKL. In DNA form, the CDR3 reads TGCGCCAGCAGCCTTATCCGACAGGGGGCGCTGGAAAAACTGTTTTTT. The encoded protein is CASSLIRQGALEKLFF.

V gene TRBV6-5 combines with J gene TRBJ1-5; D uncertain. CDR3 length equals 12 residues. Germline-derived CDR1 and CDR2 are MNHEY and SVGAGI. Trimming removed 6 bases from V and 4 bases from J, with 7 bases in between. The chain's CDR3 is CASRGRNQPQHF. The CDR3 DNA reads as TGTGCCAGCAGAGGAAGAAATCAGCCCCAGCATTTT.

This clone was counted only a few times. DNA of the CDR3: TGTGCCAGCAGCTTAGTAGCTGTCGAGAACAGCCAAGAGACCCAGTACTTC. Translation: CASSLVAVENSQETQYF. The rearrangement links TRBV7-3 to TRBJ2-5; no reliable D call. The CDR3 length is 17 residues. The germline gives CDR1 SGHTA, CDR2 FQGTGA. V was trimmed by 2 bases and J by 1 base, leaving 17 bases between them.

The chain carries TRBV7-9 and TRBJ2-7; 7 bases align to TRBD1. The V gene end was trimmed by 5 bases and the J gene end by 6 bases; junction bases not matched to a gene: 4. The germline V gene encodes CDR1 SEHNR and CDR2 FQNEAQ (reference sequence). CDR3 length: 12 amino acids. The chain's CDR3 is CASSRTGAEQYF. In nucleotides, the CDR3 is TGTGCCAGCAGCCGAACAGGGGCCGAGCAGTACTTC.

The chain couples TRBV6-5 to TRBJ2-1; 10 positions match TRBD2. The CDR3 has 16 residues. Germline-derived CDR1 and CDR2 are MNHEY and SVGAGI. Trimming at V came to 1 base and at J to 7 bases, leaving 7 bases not matched to a gene. The CDR3 nucleotides read TGTGCCAGCAGTTACTGGCTAGCGGGAGCTAGTAATGAGCAGTTCTTC. This translates into CASSYWLAGASNEQFF.

The chain combines TRBV30 with TRBJ1-4; the D is unclear. CDR1 and CDR2 (germline): GTSNPN, SVGIG (reference sequence). V lost 5 bases and J lost 7, with 17 bases in between. CDR3 length: 14 residues. CDR3 sequence reads: CAWGIGLDREKLFF. DNA for the CDR3: TGTGCCTGGGGGATAGGGTTGGACCGTGAAAAACTGTTTTTT.

The CDR3 spells CASSRGGTQNTEAFF. In DNA, the CDR3 is TGTGCCAGTAGTAGGGGCGGGACACAAAACACTGAAGCTTTCTTT. The V gene is TRBV19, the J gene TRBJ1-1, with D perhaps TRBD1 (6 bases). This CDR3 region has 15 residues. The germline gives CDR1 LNHDA, CDR2 SQIVND (reference sequence). V was cut by 4 bases and J by 2 bases, with 14 bases left in between.